This T cell receptor beta chain appears in the sequencing data of a study of blood T cell repertoires in COVID-19. Study as a whole: Sample material is recorded as cDNA or gDNA derived from T cells, B-cell-depleted T cells, or PBMCs.

This clone appeared a single time. Germline V gene sequence: CDR1 MNHEY, CDR2 SMNVEV (reference sequence). CDR3 length: 14 amino acids. Trimming took off 5 bases at V and 1 base at J, with 10 bases between the two ends. Original handling: Estimates of nucleated cell counts were drawn from the amplification of reference gene primers. TCRdb keeps only in-frame clones here, not all; method: immunoSEQ multiplex PCR. V and J calls and clone size are as listed in that table; D and trimming were resolved from the DNA. The sample lists hundreds of thousands of clones, around 89% occurring once. Sequencing was done on a sample of peripheral blood. The clonotype originates from a man aged 35 to 55 with acute or convalescent COVID-19. The chain uses TRBV27 and TRBJ2-3; D not resolved. The CDR3 sequence is CASSPLVGTDTQYF. CDR3 bases: TGTGCCAGCAGTCCCCTTGTAGGCACAGATACGCAGTATTTT.